Given below is one T cell receptor (beta chain) in context. TCRdb analysed the 5' RACE reads with MiXCR anew, one entry per CDR3 protein. The repertoire holds 400,000 to 550,000 distinct CDR3 sequences, with more than 13% as singletons. This entry is derived from a study of identical twins. Donors uniformly comprised healthy Caucasians. The CDR3 is made up of 14 amino acids. Germline values: CDR1 ENHRY, CDR2 SYGVKD. V lost 2 bases, J lost 5 bases, and 3 bases stayed unmatched. This sample was also put to use in a study of yellow fever vaccine responses in identical twins.

This clonotype was sampled from a woman in her late teens or twenties in good health. V usage is TRBV10-3 and J usage is TRBJ2-3; TRBD1 aligns across 8 bases. The specimen sequenced was CD4+ T cells sorted from blood. The CDR3 DNA is TGTGCCATCAGTGAGCAGGGGGCGGGAGATACGCAGTATTTT. Protein product: CAISEQGAGDTQYF.